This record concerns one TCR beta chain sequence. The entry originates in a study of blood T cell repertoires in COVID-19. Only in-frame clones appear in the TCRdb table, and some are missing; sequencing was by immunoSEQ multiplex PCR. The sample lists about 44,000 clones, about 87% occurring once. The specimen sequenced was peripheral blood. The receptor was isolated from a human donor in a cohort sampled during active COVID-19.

The CDR3 is CASSVGLAGDVEQYF. Written as DNA, the CDR3 is TGTGCCAGCAGCGTAGGTCTAGCGGGAGATGTGGAGCAGTACTTC. V usage is TRBV9 and J usage is TRBJ2-7; 10 bases match TRBD2. Trimming removed 0 bases from V and 7 bases from J; junction bases left unmatched: 7. Germline values: CDR1 SGDLS, CDR2 YYNGEE. The CDR3 consists of 15 residues.